This T cell receptor beta chain was documented in a study of radiotherapy plus CTLA-4 blockade in lung cancer. General study results and limits: After radiotherapy and ipilimumab, tumor-derived clones expanded in peripheral blood.

The data were produced by immunoSEQ multiplex PCR, yet TCRdb's version contains in-frame clones alone and is incomplete. The table shows about 80,000 clones, with about 79% occurring only once. Comments on this clone: Its antigen is currently unknown.

Each patient with chemo-refractory metastatic non-small-cell lung cancer was treated with focal radiation plus CTLA-4 blockade using ipilimumab. This CDR3 spans 16 amino acids. Trimming took 0 bases from V and 4 from J; bases not matched to a gene: 9. Germline-derived CDR1 and CDR2 are SGHRS and YFSETQ. The clonotype originates from a human donor with non-small cell lung cancer whose response to radiotherapy plus ipilimumab could not be evaluated. Some clones in this sample may be carry-over from other donors' samples. The sample in question was peripheral blood, obtained from a patient treated with radiotherapy plus ipilimumab. The chain is built from TRBV5-1 and TRBJ1-2; 7 bases are shared with TRBD1. CDR3 coding DNA: TGCGCCAGCAGCTTGGCTCAGCCGGGACAGAGCTATGGCTACACCTTC. Translation: CASSLAQPGQSYGYTF. The full variable domain, rest sourced from reference TRBV5-1 and TRBJ1-2, is KAGVTQTPRYLIKTRGQQVTLSCSPISGHRSVSWYQQTPGQGLQFLFEYFSETQRNKGNFPGRFSGRQFSNSRSEMNVSTLELGDSALYLCASSLAQPGQSYGYTFGSGTRLTVV.